The clone carrying this TCR beta chain was observed a single time. Authors' analysis steps: Researchers report that nucleated cell counts were estimated from reference gene primer amplification. Clones were read by immunoSEQ multiplex PCR, and TCRdb kept only the in-frame ones, dropping some. The V and J calls and clone size come from that table; D and trimming were worked out from the DNA. Of about 370,000 clones in the sample, about 89% were seen once. Participants were aged roughly 18 to 89 years from some 24 US areas. This sample was included in a study of blood T cell repertoires in COVID-19. This CDR3 contains 14 residues. V was trimmed by 1 base and J by 6 bases, leaving 13 bases between them. Per germline, CDR1 LGHDT and CDR2 YNNKEL (reference sequence).

This sequence was found in a middle-aged woman who had been exposed to COVID-19. The chain uses TRBV3-1 (or the pseudogene TRBV3-2) and TRBJ2-7, with D possibly matching TRBD2 (5 bases). The specimen sequenced was PBMCs or T cells enriched from blood (not recorded which). CDR3 sequence: CASSQVMGAGEQYF. CDR3 nucleotide sequence: TGTGCCAGCAGCCAAGTCATGGGAGCAGGCGAGCAGTACTTC.